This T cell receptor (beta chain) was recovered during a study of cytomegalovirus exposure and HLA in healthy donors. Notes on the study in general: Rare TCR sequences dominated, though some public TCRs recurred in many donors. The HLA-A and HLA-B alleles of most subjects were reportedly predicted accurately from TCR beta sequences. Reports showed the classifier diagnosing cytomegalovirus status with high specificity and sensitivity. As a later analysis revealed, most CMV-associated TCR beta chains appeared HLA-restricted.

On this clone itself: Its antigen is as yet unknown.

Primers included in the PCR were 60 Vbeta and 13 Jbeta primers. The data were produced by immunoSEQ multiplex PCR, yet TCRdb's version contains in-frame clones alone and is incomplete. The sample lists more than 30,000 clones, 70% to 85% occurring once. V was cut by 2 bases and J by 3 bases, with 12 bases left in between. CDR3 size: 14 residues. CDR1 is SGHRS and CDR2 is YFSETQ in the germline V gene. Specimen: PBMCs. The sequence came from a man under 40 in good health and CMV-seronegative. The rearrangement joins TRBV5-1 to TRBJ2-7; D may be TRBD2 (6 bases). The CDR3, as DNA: TGCGCCAGCAGCTTTCGGGAGTGGGGCTACGAGCAGTACTTC. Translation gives CASSFREWGYEQYF.